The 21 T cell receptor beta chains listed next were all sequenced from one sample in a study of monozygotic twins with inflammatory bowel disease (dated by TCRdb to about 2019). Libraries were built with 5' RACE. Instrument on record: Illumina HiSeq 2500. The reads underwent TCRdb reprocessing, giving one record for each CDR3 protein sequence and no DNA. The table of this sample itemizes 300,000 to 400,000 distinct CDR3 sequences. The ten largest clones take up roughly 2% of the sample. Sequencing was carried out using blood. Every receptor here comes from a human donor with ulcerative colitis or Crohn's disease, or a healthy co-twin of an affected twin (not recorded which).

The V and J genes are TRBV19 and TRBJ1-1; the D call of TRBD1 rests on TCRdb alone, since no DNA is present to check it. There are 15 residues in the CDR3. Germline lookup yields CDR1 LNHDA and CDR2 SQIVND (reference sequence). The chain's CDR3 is CASSSTGTGKTEAFF.

CDR3 residues: CASSPDRGVNNEQFF. This sequence joins TRBV5-6 and TRBJ2-1; without DNA, the TCRdb call of TRBD1 cannot be checked. This CDR3 comprises 15 residues. CDR1 is SGHDT, CDR2 YYEEEE, per germline.

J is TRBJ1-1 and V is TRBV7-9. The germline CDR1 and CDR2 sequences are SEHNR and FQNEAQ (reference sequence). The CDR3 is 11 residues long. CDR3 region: CASSDVIEAFF.

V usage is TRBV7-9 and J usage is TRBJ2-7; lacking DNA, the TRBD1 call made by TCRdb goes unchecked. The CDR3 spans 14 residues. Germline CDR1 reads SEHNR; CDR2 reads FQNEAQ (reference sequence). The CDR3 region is CASNRAGQGYEQYF. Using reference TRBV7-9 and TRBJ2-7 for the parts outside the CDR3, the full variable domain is DTGVSQNPRHKITKRGQNVTFRCDPISEHNRLYWYRQTLGQGPEFLTYFQNEAQLEKSRLLSDRFSAERPKGSFSTLEIQRTEQGDSAMYLCASNRAGQGYEQYFGPGTRLTVT.

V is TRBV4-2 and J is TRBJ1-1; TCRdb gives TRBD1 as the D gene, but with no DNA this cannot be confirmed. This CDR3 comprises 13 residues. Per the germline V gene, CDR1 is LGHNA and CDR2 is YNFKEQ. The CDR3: CASSRTGETEAFF.

CDR3 sequence reads: CASSQVPGGYTF. The chain carries TRBV3-1 and TRBJ1-2. The germline V gene has CDR1 LGHDT and CDR2 YNNKEL (reference sequence). The CDR3 has 12 amino acids. Based on the CDR3 plus reference TRBV3-1 and TRBJ1-2, the full variable domain is DTAVSQTPKYLVTQMGNDKSIKCEQNLGHDTMYWYKQDSKKFLKIMFSYNNKELIINETVPNRFSPKSPDKAHLNLHINSLELGDSAVYFCASSQVPGGYTFGSGTRLTVV.

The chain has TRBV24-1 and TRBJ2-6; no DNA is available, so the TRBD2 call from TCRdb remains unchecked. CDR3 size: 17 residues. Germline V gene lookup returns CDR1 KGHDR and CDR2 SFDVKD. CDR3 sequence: CATSDPGLADGANVLTF.

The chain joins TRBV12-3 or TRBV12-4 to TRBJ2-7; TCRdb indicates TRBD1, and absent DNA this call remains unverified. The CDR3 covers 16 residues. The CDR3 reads CASSLARTGLLYEQYF.

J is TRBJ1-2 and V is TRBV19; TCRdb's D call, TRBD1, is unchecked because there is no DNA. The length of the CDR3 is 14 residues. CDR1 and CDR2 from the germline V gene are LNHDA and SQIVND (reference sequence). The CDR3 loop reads CASSITGVNYGYTF.

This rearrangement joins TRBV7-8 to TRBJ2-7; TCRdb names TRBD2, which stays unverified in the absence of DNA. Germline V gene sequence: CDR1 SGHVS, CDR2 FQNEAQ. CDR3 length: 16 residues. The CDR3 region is CASSSRTSGSAKEQYF.

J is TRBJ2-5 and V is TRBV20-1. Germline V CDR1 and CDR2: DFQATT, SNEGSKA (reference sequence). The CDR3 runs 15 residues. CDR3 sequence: CSASAGTWYQETQYF.

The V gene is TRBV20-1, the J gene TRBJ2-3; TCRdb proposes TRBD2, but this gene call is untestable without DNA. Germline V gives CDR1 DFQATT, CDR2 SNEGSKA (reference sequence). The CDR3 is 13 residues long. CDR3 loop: CSARLSLTDTQYF.

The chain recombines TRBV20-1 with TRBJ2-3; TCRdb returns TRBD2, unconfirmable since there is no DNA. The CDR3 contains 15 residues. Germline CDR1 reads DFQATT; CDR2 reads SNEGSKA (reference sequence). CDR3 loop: CSAPVAGGRGDTQYF.

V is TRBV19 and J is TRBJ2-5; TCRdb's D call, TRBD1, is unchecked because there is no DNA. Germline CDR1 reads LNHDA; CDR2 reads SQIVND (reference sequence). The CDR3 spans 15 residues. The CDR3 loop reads CASSPGRTNQETQYF.

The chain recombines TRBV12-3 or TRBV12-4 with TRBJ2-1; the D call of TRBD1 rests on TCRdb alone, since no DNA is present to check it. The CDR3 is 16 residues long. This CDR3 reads CASSLTGGSSYNEQFF.

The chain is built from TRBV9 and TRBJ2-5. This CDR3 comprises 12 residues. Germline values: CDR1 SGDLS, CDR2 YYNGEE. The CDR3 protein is CASSSAEKTQYF.

CDR3 protein: CASSLKGFSYEQYF. The chain employs TRBV27 and TRBJ2-7; TCRdb gives TRBD1 as the D gene, but with no DNA this cannot be confirmed. Germline CDR1 MNHEY, CDR2 SMNVEV (reference sequence). The CDR3 has 14 residues.

The CDR3 here is CASSSGTSFETQYF. This chain connects TRBV4-2 to TRBJ2-5; TCRdb returns TRBD2, unconfirmable since there is no DNA. CDR1 is LGHNA, CDR2 YNFKEQ, per germline. The CDR3 contains 14 residues.

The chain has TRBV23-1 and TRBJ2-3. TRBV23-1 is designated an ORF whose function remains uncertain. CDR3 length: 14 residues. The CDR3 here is CASSSPGCTDTQYF.

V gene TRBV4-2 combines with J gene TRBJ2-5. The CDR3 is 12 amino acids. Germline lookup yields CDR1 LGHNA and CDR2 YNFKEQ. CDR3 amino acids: CASSQGAATQYF.

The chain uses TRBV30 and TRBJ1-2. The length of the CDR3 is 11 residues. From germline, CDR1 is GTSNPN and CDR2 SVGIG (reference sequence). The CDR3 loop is CAGPPGDGYTF.